The present TCR beta chain was sequenced within a study of OX40 agonist ivuxolimab in advanced cancers. Germline CDR1 reads LNHNV; CDR2 reads YYDKDF (reference sequence). The CDR3 contains 16 residues. The V and J ends lost 0 bases and 0 bases respectively, with 9 bases between them. This clone was seen a single time. Some clones are missing from TCRdb's copy, which holds only in-frame ones; the method was immunoSEQ multiplex PCR. This table has tens of thousands of clones, about 82% appearing once. J is TRBJ1-3 and V is TRBV15; no reliable D call. This TCR was sampled from an adult with an advanced solid tumor such as melanoma, head and neck, liver or kidney cancer. Specimen: CD4+ or CD8+ T cells sorted from blood, collected in a trial of the OX40 agonist ivuxolimab. The CDR3 DNA sequence: TGTGCCACCAGCAGAGATTTAGGGAACTCTGGAAACACCATATATTTT. Protein: CATSRDLGNSGNTIYF.